A single sample gave rise to the 18 T cell receptor beta chains below, sequenced in a study of beta chain features in type 1 diabetes. Study conclusions and caveats: When Type 1 diabetes patients were examined, their TCRB CDR3s proved moderately but significantly shorter in all four CD4+ subsets.

What these receptors recognize is not known. The authors reverse transcribed all of the isolated RNA, so sequencing captured expressed TCRB transcripts. The table came from immunoSEQ multiplex PCR; TCRdb's copy has only in-frame clones and leaves some out. The data hold 600,000 to 700,000 clones, with under 15% observed a single time. The sequenced sample was naive CD4+ T cells from blood. The receptors originated from a man in his thirties or forties with type 1 diabetes.

The rearrangement joins TRBV6-5 to TRBJ2-7; D possibly uses TRBD1 or TRBD2 (5 bases each). Per germline, CDR1 MNHEY and CDR2 SVGAGI. This CDR3 has 14 amino acids. The V gene lost 0 bases and the J gene lost 5 bases, with 11 bases spanning the gap. DNA of the CDR3: TGTGCCAGCAGTTACTCTAGGGACCCGAACGAGCAGTACTTC. The encoded protein is CASSYSRDPNEQYF.

This clone was seen a handful of times. The V and J genes are TRBV10-3 and TRBJ1-6; 8 bases align to TRBD1. Germline values: CDR1 ENHRY, CDR2 SYGVKD. J gave up 8 bases and V 6 bases, and 3 bases lay outside the gene matches. The CDR3 consists of 13 residues. CDR3 in amino acids: CAIRDRVDSPLHF. The CDR3 bases are TGTGCCATCAGGGACAGGGTAGATTCACCCCTCCACTTT.

The CDR3 region has the DNA TGTGCCAGCAGTTTATCTGGGGGCCTCAGGGCTTTCTTT. Residues: CASSLSGGLRAFF. The chain combines TRBV27 with TRBJ1-1; the D gene is possibly TRBD1 (6 bases). CDR3 length: 13 amino acids. V was clipped by 0 bases and J by 11 bases, with 13 bases between them. Germline CDR1 and CDR2: MNHEY and SMNVEV (reference sequence).

The rearrangement links TRBV10-3 to TRBJ1-1, with D possibly TRBD1 on 5 matching bases. Trimming removed 2 bases from V and 6 bases from J, with 10 bases in between. Germline CDR1 reads ENHRY; CDR2 reads SYGVKD. The CDR3 totals 13 residues. The DNA for the CDR3 is TGTGCCATCAGTGAGGTAACAGGAGCTGAAGCTTTCTTT. Amino acids: CAISEVTGAEAFF.

This clone has a handful of counts. The chain carries TRBV11-2 and TRBJ2-7; maybe TRBD1 (5 bases). Germline values: CDR1 SGHAT, CDR2 FQNNGV. The CDR3 is 14 amino acids. Trimming cost V 4 bases and J 9 bases, with 19 bases left between them. The CDR3 nucleotides are TGTGCCAGCAGCTCCCCAACCGCGCTGCAGGGGCAGTACTTC. Its protein is CASSSPTALQGQYF.

The gene calls are TRBV10-3 and TRBJ1-5; D is uncertain. Germline CDR1 ENHRY, CDR2 SYGVKD. V dropped 6 bases and J dropped 7 bases, with 10 bases sitting between them. This CDR3 comprises 12 residues. CDR3 protein: CAISTEGQPQHF. In nucleotides, the CDR3 is TGTGCCATCAGCACCGAGGGCCAGCCCCAGCATTTT.

The chain uses TRBV2 and TRBJ2-1, with D uncertain. The CDR3 has 11 amino acids. Germline V lookup: CDR1 SNHLY, CDR2 FYNNEI. Between the trimmed V and J ends, which lost 6 bases and 7 bases, there was a span of 7 bases. The CDR3, as DNA: TGTGCCAGCAGGACGAATAATGAGCAGTTCTTC. Residues: CASRTNNEQFF. Full variable domain (missing parts from reference TRBV2 and TRBJ2-1): EPEVTQTPSHQVTQMGQEVILRCVPISNHLYFYWYRQILGQKVEFLVSFYNNEISEKSEIFDDQFSVERPDGSNFTLKIRSTKLEDSAMYFCASRTNNEQFFGPGTRLTVL.

This clone appeared a few times. V gene TRBV9 combines with J gene TRBJ1-4, with D tentatively TRBD1 (5 bases). Germline values: CDR1 SGDLS, CDR2 YYNGEE. The length of the CDR3 is 17 residues. Trimming pared 4 bases from V and 0 bases from J, leaving 16 bases between. The CDR3 spells CASSPQGPGATNEKLFF. Written as DNA, the CDR3 is TGTGCCAGCAGCCCGCAAGGCCCGGGGGCAACTAATGAAAAACTGTTTTTT.

There are a few counts of this clone. The rearrangement joins TRBV9 to TRBJ2-7, with D possibly TRBD2 on 7 matching bases. Germline V gives CDR1 SGDLS, CDR2 YYNGEE. The V and J ends lost 0 bases and 6 bases respectively, with 13 bases between them. The CDR3 is made up of 14 amino acids. CDR3 in amino acids: CASSVGGGTVEQYF. The CDR3 DNA sequence: TGTGCCAGCAGCGTAGGGGGGGGCACAGTCGAGCAGTACTTC. The entire variable domain, with the rest obtained from reference TRBV9 and TRBJ2-7, is as follows: DSGVTQTPKHLITATGQRVTLRCSPRSGDLSVYWYQQSLDQGLQFLIQYYNGEERAKGNILERFSAQQFPDLHSELNLSSLELGDSALYFCASSVGGGTVEQYFGPGTRLTVT.

The table lists this clone with a few counts. V and J are TRBV7-2 and TRBJ2-1; 7 nucleotides match TRBD1. Germline loops: CDR1 SGHTA, CDR2 FQGNSA. The CDR3 covers 14 residues. V shed 5 bases, J shed 4 bases, and the junction held 5 bases outside the gene matches. Written as DNA, the CDR3 is TGTGCCAGCAGCGTGGGACAGATATACAATGAGCAGTTCTTC. Its protein is CASSVGQIYNEQFF.

V and J are TRBV5-1 and TRBJ2-7; the match to TRBD1 covers 7 bases. From germline, CDR1 is SGHRS and CDR2 YFSETQ. J was trimmed by 0 bases and V by 3 bases; bases with no gene match: 3. CDR3 size: 14 residues. The CDR3 region is CASSWDRSSYEQYF. In DNA, the CDR3 is TGCGCCAGCAGCTGGGACAGAAGCTCCTACGAGCAGTACTTC.

This chain uses TRBV10-3 with TRBJ2-5; D gene ambiguous. V was pared by 0 bases and J by 4 bases, with 3 bases between. This CDR3 region has 12 residues. The germline V gene has CDR1 ENHRY and CDR2 SYGVKD. The CDR3 DNA follows: TGTGCCATCAGTGAGTCGATAGAGACCCAGTACTTC. Its protein is CAISESIETQYF.

The rearrangement links TRBV9 to TRBJ2-5; the match to TRBD2 covers 7 bases. J was trimmed by 2 bases and V by 2 bases; bases with no gene match: 3. Germline V lookup: CDR1 SGDLS, CDR2 YYNGEE. The CDR3 has 14 amino acids. CDR3 bases: TGTGCCAGCAGCGTGGAAGCGGGGCAAGAGACCCAGTACTTC. Translation gives CASSVEAGQETQYF. The full variable domain, with the rest looked up from reference TRBV9 and TRBJ2-5, is DSGVTQTPKHLITATGQRVTLRCSPRSGDLSVYWYQQSLDQGLQFLIQYYNGEERAKGNILERFSAQQFPDLHSELNLSSLELGDSALYFCASSVEAGQETQYFGPGTRLLVL.

This clone has more than one count but fewer than ten. The V call is TRBV11-2, the J call TRBJ2-3; D gene unclear. From germline, CDR1 is SGHAT and CDR2 FQNNGV. Trimming left V 1 base short and J 0 bases short, with 8 bases between. The CDR3 is 15 residues long. The CDR3 reads CASSLVARSTDTQYF. The CDR3 region has the DNA TGTGCCAGCAGCTTAGTAGCCAGGAGCACAGATACGCAGTATTTT.

This clone was counted only a few times. The V gene is TRBV5-6, the J gene TRBJ1-1; the D is unclear. The CDR3 totals 12 residues. Germline V lookup: CDR1 SGHDT, CDR2 YYEEEE. Trimming took 2 bases from V and 1 from J, leaving 3 bases between them. The CDR3 loop reads CASSFRNTEAFF. The CDR3 region has the DNA TGTGCCAGCAGCTTCCGGAACACTGAAGCTTTCTTT. Full variable domain (rest looked up from reference TRBV5-6 and TRBJ1-1): DAGVTQSPTHLIKTRGQQVTLRCSPKSGHDTVSWYQQALGQGPQFIFQYYEEEERQRGNFPDRFSGHQFPNYSSELNVNALLLGDSALYLCASSFRNTEAFFGQGTRLTVV.

The J gene is TRBJ2-7, the V gene TRBV25-1; D gene ambiguous. CDR3 length: 13 residues. The germline CDR1 and CDR2 sequences are MGHDK and SYGVNS. V was pared by 0 bases and J by 3 bases, with 6 bases between. CDR3 DNA sequence: TGTGCCAGCAGTGAATATGGGAACTACGAGCAGTACTTC. Its protein is CASSEYGNYEQYF.

The rearrangement joins TRBV5-6 to TRBJ2-5; maybe TRBD1 (6 bases). Germline V gives CDR1 SGHDT, CDR2 YYEEEE. There are 13 residues in the CDR3. V gave up 5 bases and J gave up 2 bases, with 10 bases separating them. In nucleotides, the CDR3 is TGTGCCAGCAGTCATACAGGGCAAGAGACCCAGTACTTC. Its protein product is CASSHTGQETQYF.

The rearrangement joins TRBV6-5 to TRBJ1-3; 7 nucleotides align to TRBD1. This CDR3 is 13 amino acids long. V shed 6 bases, J shed 2 bases, and the junction held 1 base outside the gene matches. Per the germline V gene, CDR1 is MNHEY and CDR2 is SVGAGI. The CDR3 here is CASRGTAGNTIYF. The DNA of the CDR3 is TGTGCCAGCAGGGGGACAGCTGGAAACACCATATATTTT.